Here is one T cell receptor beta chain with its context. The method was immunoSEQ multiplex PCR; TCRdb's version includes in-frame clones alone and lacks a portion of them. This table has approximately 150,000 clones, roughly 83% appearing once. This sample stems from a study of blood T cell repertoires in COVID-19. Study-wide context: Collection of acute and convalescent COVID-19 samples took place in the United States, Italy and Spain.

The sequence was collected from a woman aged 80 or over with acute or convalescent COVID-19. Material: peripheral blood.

DNA of the CDR3: TGTGCCAGCAGCCGGTATAGCAATCAGCCCCAGCATTTT. Encoded protein: CASSRYSNQPQHF. The V and J genes are TRBV7-2 and TRBJ1-5; no definite D call. This CDR3 comprises 13 residues. Trimming stripped 5 bases from V and 0 bases from J, with 5 bases between. Looked up from germline, CDR1 is SGHTA and CDR2 is FQGNSA.